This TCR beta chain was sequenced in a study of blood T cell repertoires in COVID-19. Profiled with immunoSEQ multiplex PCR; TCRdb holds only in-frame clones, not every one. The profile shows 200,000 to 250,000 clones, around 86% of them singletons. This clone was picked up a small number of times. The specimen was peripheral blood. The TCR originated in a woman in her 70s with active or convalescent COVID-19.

The CDR3 nucleotides read TGTGCCGGTCAACAGGGAACGAACTATGGCTACACCTTC. Its translation: CAGQQGTNYGYTF. V and J are TRBV2 and TRBJ1-2, with a possible D match to TRBD1 (6 bases). CDR3 length equals 13 residues. In germline, CDR1 is SNHLY, CDR2 FYNNEI. Deletions cut 11 bases from V and 2 bases from J, with 15 bases between.